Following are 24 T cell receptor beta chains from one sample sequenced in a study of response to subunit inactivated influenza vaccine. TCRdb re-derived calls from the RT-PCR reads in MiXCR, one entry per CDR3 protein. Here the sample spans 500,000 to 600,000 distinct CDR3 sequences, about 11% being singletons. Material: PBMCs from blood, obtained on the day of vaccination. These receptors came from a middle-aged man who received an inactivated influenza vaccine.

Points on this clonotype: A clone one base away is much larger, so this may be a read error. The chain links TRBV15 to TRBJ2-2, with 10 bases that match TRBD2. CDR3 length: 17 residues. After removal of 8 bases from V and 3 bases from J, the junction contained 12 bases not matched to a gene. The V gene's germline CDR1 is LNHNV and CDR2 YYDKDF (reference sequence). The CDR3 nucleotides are TGTGCCACCTCCTTAGATCGACTAGCGGGCCACACCGGGGAGCTGTTTTTT. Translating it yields CATSLDRLAGHTGELFF.

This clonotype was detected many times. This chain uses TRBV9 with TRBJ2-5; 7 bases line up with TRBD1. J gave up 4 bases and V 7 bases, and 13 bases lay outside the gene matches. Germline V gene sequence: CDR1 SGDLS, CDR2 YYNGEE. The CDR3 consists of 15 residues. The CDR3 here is CASPKEGAPGETQYF. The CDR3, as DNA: TGTGCCAGCCCAAAAGAGGGGGCGCCGGGAGAGACCCAGTACTTC.

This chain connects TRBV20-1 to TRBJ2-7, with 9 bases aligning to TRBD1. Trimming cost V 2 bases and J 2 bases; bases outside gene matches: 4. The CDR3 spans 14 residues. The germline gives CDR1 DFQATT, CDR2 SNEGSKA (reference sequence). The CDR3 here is CSARYDRGAYEQYF. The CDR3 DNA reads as TGCAGTGCTAGATACGACAGGGGGGCCTACGAGCAGTACTTC.

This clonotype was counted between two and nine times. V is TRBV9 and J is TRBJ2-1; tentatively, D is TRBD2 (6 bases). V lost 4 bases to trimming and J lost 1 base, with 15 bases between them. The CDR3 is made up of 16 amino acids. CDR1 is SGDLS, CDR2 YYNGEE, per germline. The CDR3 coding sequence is TGTGCCAGCAGCCATGGAGGGGCCCCATCCTACAATGAGCAGTTCTTC. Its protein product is CASSHGGAPSYNEQFF.

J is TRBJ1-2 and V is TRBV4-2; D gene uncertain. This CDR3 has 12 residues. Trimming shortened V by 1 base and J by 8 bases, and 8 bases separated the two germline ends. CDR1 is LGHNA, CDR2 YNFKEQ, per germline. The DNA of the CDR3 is TGTGCCAGCAGCCAAGGTGCAACGGGCTACACCTTC. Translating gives CASSQGATGYTF.

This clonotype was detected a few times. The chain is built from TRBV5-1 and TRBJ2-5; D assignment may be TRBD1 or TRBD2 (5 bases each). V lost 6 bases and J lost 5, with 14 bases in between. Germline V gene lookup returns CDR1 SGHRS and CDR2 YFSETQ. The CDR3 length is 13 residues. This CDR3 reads CASKEGTEETQYF. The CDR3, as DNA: TGCGCCAGCAAAGAGGGGACGGAGGAGACCCAGTACTTC.

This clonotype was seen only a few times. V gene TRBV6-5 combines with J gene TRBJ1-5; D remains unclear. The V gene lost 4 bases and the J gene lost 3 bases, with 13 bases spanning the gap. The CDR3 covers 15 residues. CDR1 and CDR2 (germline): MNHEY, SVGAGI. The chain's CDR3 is CASSFLDGTNQPQHF. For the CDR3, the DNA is TGTGCCAGCAGTTTCCTGGACGGAACCAATCAGCCCCAGCATTTT.

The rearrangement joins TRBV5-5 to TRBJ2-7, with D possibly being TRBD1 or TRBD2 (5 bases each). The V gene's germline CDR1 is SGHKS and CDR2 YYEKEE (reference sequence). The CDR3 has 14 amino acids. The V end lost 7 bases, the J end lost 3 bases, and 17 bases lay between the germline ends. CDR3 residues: CASGPGAMIYEQYF. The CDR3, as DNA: TGTGCCAGCGGGCCCGGGGCGATGATCTACGAGCAGTACTTC.

CDR3 protein: CSARSAQPDRPRSNEQFF. CDR3 bases: TGCAGTGCTAGATCCGCCCAGCCAGACAGGCCACGCAGCAATGAGCAGTTCTTC. The chain uses TRBV20-1 and TRBJ2-1; D perhaps matches TRBD1 (6 bases). Trimming took off 2 bases at V and 6 bases at J, with 26 bases between the two ends. The CDR3 is 18 residues long. Germline-derived CDR1 and CDR2 are DFQATT and SNEGSKA (reference sequence).

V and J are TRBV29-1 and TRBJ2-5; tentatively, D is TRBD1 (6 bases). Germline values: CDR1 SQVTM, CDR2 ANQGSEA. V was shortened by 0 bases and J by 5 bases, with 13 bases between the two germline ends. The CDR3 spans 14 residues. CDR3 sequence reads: CSVEEKGVGETQYF. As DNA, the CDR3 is TGCAGCGTTGAAGAAAAGGGGGTCGGGGAGACCCAGTACTTC.

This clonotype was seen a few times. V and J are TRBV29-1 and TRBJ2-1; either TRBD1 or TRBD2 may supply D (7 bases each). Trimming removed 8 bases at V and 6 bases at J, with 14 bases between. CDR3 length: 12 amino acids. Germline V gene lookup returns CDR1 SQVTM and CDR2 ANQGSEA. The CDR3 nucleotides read TGCAGCACGCAGGGGGGGGGCAATGAGCAGTTCTTC. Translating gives CSTQGGGNEQFF.

The CDR3, as DNA: TGTGCCAGCAGTTTTGGGGACAGGGTAGGGTCACCCCTCCACTTT. Translation gives CASSFGDRVGSPLHF. This chain joins TRBV12-3 or TRBV12-4 and TRBJ1-6; TRBD1 agrees at 9 bases. The CDR3 loop spans 15 amino acids. Losses at the gene ends were 3 bases for V and 10 bases for J; bases not matched to a gene: 7.

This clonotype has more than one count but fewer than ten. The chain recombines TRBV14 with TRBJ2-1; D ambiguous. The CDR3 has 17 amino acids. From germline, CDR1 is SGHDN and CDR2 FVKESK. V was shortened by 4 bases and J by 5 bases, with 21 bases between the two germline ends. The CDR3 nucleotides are TGTGCCAGCAGCCGCGGTCTCCGAATAACCATACACAATGAGCAGTTCTTC. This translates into CASSRGLRITIHNEQFF.

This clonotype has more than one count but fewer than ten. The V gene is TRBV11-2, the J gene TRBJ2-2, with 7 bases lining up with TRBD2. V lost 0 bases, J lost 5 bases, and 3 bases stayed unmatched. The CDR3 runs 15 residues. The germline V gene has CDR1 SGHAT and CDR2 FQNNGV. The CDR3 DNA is TGTGCCAGCAGCTTAGAAGCGGGAAGGACCGGGGAGCTGTTTTTT. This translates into CASSLEAGRTGELFF. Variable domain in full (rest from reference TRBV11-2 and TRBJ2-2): EAGVAQSPRYKIIEKRQSVAFWCNPISGHATLYWYQQILGQGPKLLIQFQNNGVVDDSQLPKDRFSAERLKGVDSTLKIQPAKLEDSAVYLCASSLEAGRTGELFFGEGSRLTVL.

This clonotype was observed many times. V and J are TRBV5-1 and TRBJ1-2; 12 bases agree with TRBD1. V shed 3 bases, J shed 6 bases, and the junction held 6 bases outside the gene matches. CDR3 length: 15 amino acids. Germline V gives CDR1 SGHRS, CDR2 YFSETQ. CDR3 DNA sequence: TGCGCCAGCAGCTCGGGACAGGGGGCAGGAGATGGCTACACCTTC. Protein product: CASSSGQGAGDGYTF.

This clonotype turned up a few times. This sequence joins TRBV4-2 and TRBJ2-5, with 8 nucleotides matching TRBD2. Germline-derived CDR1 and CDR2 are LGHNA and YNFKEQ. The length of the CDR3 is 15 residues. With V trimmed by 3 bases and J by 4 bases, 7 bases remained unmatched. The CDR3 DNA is TGTGCCAGCAGCCAGGTAGCGGGGAATGGAGAGACCCAGTACTTC. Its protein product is CASSQVAGNGETQYF.

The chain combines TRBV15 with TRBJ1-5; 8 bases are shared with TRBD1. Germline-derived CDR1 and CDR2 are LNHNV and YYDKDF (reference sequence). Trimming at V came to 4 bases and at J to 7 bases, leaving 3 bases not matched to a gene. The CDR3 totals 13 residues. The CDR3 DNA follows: TGTGCCACCAGCACCGGGACAGGACAGCCCCAGCATTTT. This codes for CATSTGTGQPQHF.

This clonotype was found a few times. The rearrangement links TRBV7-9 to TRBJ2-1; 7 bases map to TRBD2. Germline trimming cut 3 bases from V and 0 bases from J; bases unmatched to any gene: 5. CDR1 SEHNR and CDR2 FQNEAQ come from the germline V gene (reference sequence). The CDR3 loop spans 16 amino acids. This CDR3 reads CASSFAGGSSYNEQFF. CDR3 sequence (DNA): TGTGCCAGCAGCTTTGCTGGCGGGAGCTCCTACAATGAGCAGTTCTTC.

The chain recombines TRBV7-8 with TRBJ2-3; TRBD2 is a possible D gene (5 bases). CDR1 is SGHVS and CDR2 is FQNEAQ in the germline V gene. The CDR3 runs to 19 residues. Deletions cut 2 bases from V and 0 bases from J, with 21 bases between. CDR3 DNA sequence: TGTGCCAGCAGCTTACATAGGGTAGACCTCGAGGGAAGCACAGATACGCAGTATTTT. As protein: CASSLHRVDLEGSTDTQYF.

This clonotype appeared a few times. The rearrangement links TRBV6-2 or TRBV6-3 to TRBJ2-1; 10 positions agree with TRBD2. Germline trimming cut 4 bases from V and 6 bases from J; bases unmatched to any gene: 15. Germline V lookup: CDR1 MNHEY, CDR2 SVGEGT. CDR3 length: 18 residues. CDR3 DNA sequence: TGTGCCAGCAGTTCCTATCGCCCCGGGACTAGCGCGAGCAATGAGCAGTTCTTC. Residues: CASSSYRPGTSASNEQFF.

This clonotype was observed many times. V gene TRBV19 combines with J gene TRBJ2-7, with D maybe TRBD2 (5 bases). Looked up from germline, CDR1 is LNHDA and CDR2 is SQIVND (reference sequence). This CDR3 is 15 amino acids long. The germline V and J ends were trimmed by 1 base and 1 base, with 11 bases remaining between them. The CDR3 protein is CASSIVDGGSYEQYF. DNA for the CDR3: TGTGCCAGTAGTATAGTGGACGGAGGATCCTACGAGCAGTACTTC.

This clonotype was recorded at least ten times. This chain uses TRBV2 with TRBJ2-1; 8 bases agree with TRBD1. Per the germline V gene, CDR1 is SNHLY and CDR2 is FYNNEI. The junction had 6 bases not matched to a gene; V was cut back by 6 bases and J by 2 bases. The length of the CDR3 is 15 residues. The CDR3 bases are TGTGCCAGCAGACCCGACAGGGGAACCTACAATGAGCAGTTCTTC. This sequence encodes CASRPDRGTYNEQFF.

CDR3 nucleotides: TGCGCCAGCGCCGGACAGGGAAAAATCTCTAAGTACGAGCAGTACTTC. It is translated as CASAGQGKISKYEQYF. The chain has TRBV10-1 and TRBJ2-7; 8 nucleotides align to TRBD1. Germline CDR1 WNHNN, CDR2 SYGVQD (reference sequence). This CDR3 is built from 16 residues. V shed 8 bases, J shed 4 bases, and the junction held 16 bases outside the gene matches.

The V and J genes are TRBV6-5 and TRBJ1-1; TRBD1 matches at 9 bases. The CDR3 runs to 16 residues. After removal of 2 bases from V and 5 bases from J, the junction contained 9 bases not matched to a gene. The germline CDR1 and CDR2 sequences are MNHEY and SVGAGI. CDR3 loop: CASSYHTGGEGTEAFF. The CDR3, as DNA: TGTGCCAGCAGTTACCACACAGGGGGCGAAGGGACTGAAGCTTTCTTT.